Below are 24 T cell receptor beta chains sequenced from a single sample in a study of control samples from healthy donors and cancer patients. Generated by immunoSEQ multiplex PCR, the TCRdb table keeps only in-frame clones and is missing some. The sample carries 150,000 or so clones, roughly 92% recorded once. The sample taken for sequencing was blood. These TCRs come from a man aged 18 to 30 in good health.

The V and J genes are TRBV7-9 and TRBJ2-7, with D perhaps given as TRBD1 or TRBD2 (5 bases each). CDR3 size: 19 residues. From germline, CDR1 is SEHNR and CDR2 FQNEAQ (reference sequence). Trimming took off 1 base at V and 5 bases at J, with 27 bases between the two ends. In DNA form, the CDR3 reads TGTGCCAGCAGCTTAGGAATAGGGGACGTGATACAAGAGGCTAACGAGCAGTACTTC. Residues: CASSLGIGDVIQEANEQYF.

The rearrangement joins TRBV29-1 to TRBJ2-2, with 12 bases matching TRBD1. V shed 6 bases and J 4 bases; nucleotides not matched to a gene: 12. The CDR3 totals 17 residues. The germline CDR1 and CDR2 sequences are SQVTM and ANQGSEA. The CDR3 here is CSVLGGTGGDSTGELFF. As DNA, the CDR3 is TGCAGCGTCCTCGGAGGGACAGGGGGCGATAGCACCGGGGAGCTGTTTTTT.

V usage is TRBV11-2 and J usage is TRBJ2-3; TRBD2 might be the D (7 bases). Trimming pared 5 bases from V and 6 bases from J, leaving 21 bases between. CDR1 and CDR2 (germline): SGHAT, FQNNGV. The length of the CDR3 is 16 residues. As DNA, the CDR3 is TGTGCCAGCAGCCCTAACCCGGGGGGCGGACTGGATACGCAGTATTTT. Translation gives CASSPNPGGGLDTQYF.

With regard to this clone: One junction end does not reproduce the germline sequence, and a read error may be involved. This chain uses TRBV4-2 with TRBJ1-2, with D perhaps matching TRBD1 (5 bases). The CDR3 is 13 amino acids. Germline V gene sequence: CDR1 LGHNA, CDR2 YNFKEQ. CDR3 DNA: TGTGCCAGCAGCCAAGAGATGCAGGGTGTACGGGACTTC. Residues: CASSQEMQGVRDF.

This chain uses TRBV5-4 with TRBJ1-1; D ambiguous. This CDR3 comprises 13 residues. Germline CDR1 and CDR2: SGHNT and YYREEE (reference sequence). V was pared by 3 bases and J by 4 bases, with 10 bases between. CDR3: CASSWEGSTEAFF. The CDR3 DNA follows: TGTGCCAGCAGCTGGGAGGGAAGCACTGAAGCTTTCTTT.

This chain links TRBV19 with TRBJ2-7; 10 nucleotides align to TRBD2. J lost 5 bases, V lost 5 bases, and 3 bases had no gene match. Germline CDR1 reads LNHDA; CDR2 reads SQIVND (reference sequence). This CDR3 is 13 amino acids long. CDR3 sequence: CASSGLAGDEQYF. In nucleotides, the CDR3 is TGTGCCAGTAGTGGTCTAGCGGGGGACGAGCAGTACTTC. Together with reference TRBV19 and TRBJ2-7, the CDR3 gives the full variable domain: DGGITQSPKYLFRKEGQNVTLSCEQNLNHDAMYWYRQDPGQGLRLIYYSQIVNDFQKGDIAEGYSVSREKKESFPLTVTSAQKNPTAFYLCASSGLAGDEQYFGPGTRLTVT.

V is TRBV12-3 or TRBV12-4 and J is TRBJ1-6; D remains unclear. The CDR3 extends over 12 amino acids. V was cut by 3 bases and J by 8 bases, with 5 bases left in between. The CDR3 nucleotides read TGTGCCAGCAGTTTTGGGGATTCACCCCTCCACTTT. Its translation: CASSFGDSPLHF.

This clone came up a few times. This chain uses TRBV7-9 with TRBJ2-2; D is undetermined. Trimming removed 3 bases from V and 1 base from J, with 12 bases in between. The CDR3 spans 16 residues. In germline, CDR1 is SEHNR, CDR2 FQNEAQ (reference sequence). The CDR3 here is CASSFSADRNTGELFF. CDR3 DNA: TGTGCCAGCAGCTTTAGTGCGGATAGGAACACCGGGGAGCTGTTTTTT.

The gene calls are TRBV7-2 and TRBJ2-7; 13 positions match TRBD2. Germline V lookup: CDR1 SGHTA, CDR2 FQGNSA. CDR3 size: 19 residues. V trimming: 4 bases; J trimming: 1 base; junction bases outside the gene matches: 13. The CDR3 DNA is TGTGCCAGCAGCTATCGGACTAGCGGGGGACCAGAAGGGTCCTACGAGCAGTACTTC. It is translated as CASSYRTSGGPEGSYEQYF.

The rearrangement links TRBV3-1 (or the pseudogene TRBV3-2) to TRBJ2-7; 11 nucleotides line up with TRBD2. After removal of 4 bases from V and 4 bases from J, the junction contained 3 bases not matched to a gene. This CDR3 comprises 14 residues. CDR1 and CDR2 from the germline V gene are LGHDT and YNNKEL (reference sequence). The CDR3 DNA sequence: TGTGCCAGCAGCCCGACTAGCGGGACTTACGAGCAGTACTTC. It codes for CASSPTSGTYEQYF.

V and J are TRBV7-9 and TRBJ2-7; weak D call: TRBD1 (5 bases). V lost 0 bases to trimming and J lost 1 base, with 13 bases between them. The CDR3 loop spans 16 amino acids. From germline, CDR1 is SEHNR and CDR2 FQNEAQ (reference sequence). The CDR3 region is CASSLASWGASYEQYF. DNA of the CDR3: TGTGCCAGCAGCTTAGCGTCATGGGGCGCGTCCTACGAGCAGTACTTC.

J is TRBJ1-3 and V is TRBV6-5; 7 bases align to TRBD1. This CDR3 region has 15 residues. The V gene's germline CDR1 is MNHEY and CDR2 SVGAGI. Trimming removed 7 bases from V and 2 bases from J; junction bases left unmatched: 8. The CDR3 region is CASTGGGTAGNTIYF. The CDR3 coding sequence is TGTGCCAGCACCGGGGGGGGGACAGCTGGAAACACCATATATTTT.

This chain uses TRBV19 with TRBJ1-6, with D possibly being TRBD1 (5 bases). Per the germline V gene, CDR1 is LNHDA and CDR2 is SQIVND (reference sequence). The V end lost 7 bases, the J end lost 9 bases, and 13 bases lay between the germline ends. The CDR3 sequence is 13 residues long. The CDR3 DNA sequence: TGTGCCAGTAACTGGAGTAGGGGTTCACCCCTCCACTTT. This codes for CASNWSRGSPLHF. The full variable domain, its missing parts supplied by reference TRBV19 and TRBJ1-6, is DGGITQSPKYLFRKEGQNVTLSCEQNLNHDAMYWYRQDPGQGLRLIYYSQIVNDFQKGDIAEGYSVSREKKESFPLTVTSAQKNPTAFYLCASNWSRGSPLHFGNGTRLTVT.

The chain employs TRBV2 and TRBJ1-4; 9 bases are shared with TRBD1. Per the germline V gene, CDR1 is SNHLY and CDR2 is FYNNEI. The trim removed 7 bases at V and 4 bases at J, leaving 4 bases unmatched. The length of the CDR3 is 14 residues. CDR3 region: CASIGQGLNEKLFF. CDR3 nucleotide sequence: TGTGCCAGCATAGGACAGGGGCTTAATGAAAAACTGTTTTTT.

This rearrangement joins TRBV19 to TRBJ1-2; 10 bases line up with TRBD1. Germline V CDR1 and CDR2: LNHDA, SQIVND (reference sequence). Trimming removed 9 bases from V and 6 bases from J; junction bases left unmatched: 10. The CDR3 spans 14 residues. The CDR3 reads CASSDTDRGNGYTF. The DNA of the CDR3 is TGTGCCAGCAGCGACACGGACAGGGGGAATGGCTACACCTTC.

This chain joins TRBV5-5 and TRBJ2-7; the match to TRBD2 covers 9 bases. The CDR3 is made up of 16 amino acids. CDR1 and CDR2 (germline): SGHKS, YYEKEE (reference sequence). With V trimmed by 3 bases and J by 5 bases, 12 bases remained unmatched. The CDR3 DNA sequence: TGTGCCAGCAGCTCTTCCGGGACTAGCTTTATGGACGAGCAGTACTTC. This sequence encodes CASSSSGTSFMDEQYF.

The gene calls are TRBV7-9 and TRBJ2-1; D perhaps matches TRBD1 (6 bases). This CDR3 spans 16 amino acids. V was clipped by 5 bases and J by 0 bases, with 14 bases between them. Per the germline V gene, CDR1 is SEHNR and CDR2 is FQNEAQ (reference sequence). This CDR3 reads CASSPRGGRSYNEQFF. DNA for the CDR3: TGTGCCAGCAGCCCCAGGGGCGGTCGCTCCTACAATGAGCAGTTCTTC.

The chain is built from TRBV18 and TRBJ1-4; TRBD1 matches at 7 bases. Germline V gene lookup returns CDR1 KGHSH and CDR2 LQKENI. The CDR3 extends over 15 amino acids. Losses at the gene ends were 1 base for V and 4 bases for J; bases not matched to a gene: 3. This CDR3 reads CASSPLGQINEKLFF. For the CDR3, the DNA is TGTGCCAGCTCACCACTGGGACAGATTAATGAAAAACTGTTTTTT.

The chain carries TRBV6-5 and TRBJ1-1; the D is unclear. With 4 bases removed from V and 8 bases from J, the gap between germline ends came to 20 bases. The CDR3 covers 15 residues. Per the germline V gene, CDR1 is MNHEY and CDR2 is SVGAGI. The CDR3 DNA is TGTGCCAGCAGTTCCGCCACGGACTATTTCTTAGAAGCTTTCTTT. It specifies CASSSATDYFLEAFF.

The chain couples TRBV9 to TRBJ2-2; TRBD1 matches 7 bases. This CDR3 has 15 residues. Germline V gene data show CDR1 as SGDLS and CDR2 as YYNGEE. The V segment lost 5 bases and the J segment 5 bases; nucleotides outside the gene matches: 9. The chain's CDR3 is CASSLARGLTGELFF. The CDR3 DNA is TGTGCCAGCAGTCTGGCTAGGGGGCTTACCGGGGAGCTGTTTTTT. Full variable domain (missing parts from reference TRBV9 and TRBJ2-2): DSGVTQTPKHLITATGQRVTLRCSPRSGDLSVYWYQQSLDQGLQFLIQYYNGEERAKGNILERFSAQQFPDLHSELNLSSLELGDSALYFCASSLARGLTGELFFGEGSRLTVL.

The chain joins TRBV6-5 to TRBJ2-7, with a weak D call TRBD1 (6 bases). The V end was cut by 0 bases, the J end by 6 bases, with 15 bases between. Germline V gene data show CDR1 as MNHEY and CDR2 as SVGAGI. The CDR3 consists of 15 residues. The CDR3 sequence is CASSYSQGTLREQYF. The CDR3 DNA is TGTGCCAGCAGTTACTCCCAGGGGACCCTCCGCGAGCAGTACTTC.

The chain carries TRBV13 and TRBJ2-5; unclear D gene. The CDR3 sequence is 13 residues long. Germline loops: CDR1 PRHDT, CDR2 FYEKMQ (reference sequence). The V gene lost 1 base and the J gene lost 2 bases, with 5 bases spanning the gap. The CDR3 DNA sequence: TGTGCCAGCAGCTTAGAATTTCAAGAGACCCAGTACTTC. Translating gives CASSLEFQETQYF.

CDR3 residues: CASSEWDRGRVEQYF. CDR3 nucleotides: TGCGCCAGCAGTGAGTGGGACAGGGGGCGCGTCGAGCAGTACTTC. V usage is TRBV10-1 and J usage is TRBJ2-7, with 12 bases fitting TRBD1. Germline values: CDR1 WNHNN, CDR2 SYGVQD (reference sequence). The J segment lost 6 bases and the V segment lost 1 base, leaving 4 bases of the junction unmatched. This CDR3 comprises 15 residues.

The genes are TRBV5-1 and TRBJ2-7, with 8 bases identical to TRBD1. The V and J ends lost 4 bases and 2 bases, in that order; junction bases with no gene match: 20. This CDR3 has 19 amino acids. Germline CDR1 and CDR2: SGHRS and YFSETQ. The CDR3 DNA follows: TGCGCCAGCAGCGAAACCCCGGGCCGGACAGGGCCCGGGGCCTACGAGCAGTACTTC. Translated, it gives CASSETPGRTGPGAYEQYF.